What follows is one T cell receptor beta chain and its context. As yet, its antigen is unknown. This entry belongs to a study of T cell responses to AZD1222 COVID-19 vaccine. Study-level results: White British people made up most donors, females outnumbered males, and clonal diversity was possibly underestimated. At baseline, seropositivity was found in only a handful of AZD1222 recipients.

Germline V gene sequence: CDR1 SGHRS, CDR2 YFSETQ. The CDR3 is 14 residues long. V lost 4 bases and J lost 4; bases outside the gene matches: 5. Profiling relied on immunoSEQ multiplex PCR, and the TCRdb table lists in-frame clones only, not all of them. The sample consists of more than 90,000 clones, 86% of them appearing once. The sample consisted of peripheral blood, taken on day 0 of AZD1222 vaccination. The receptor was isolated from an adult in good health. V usage is TRBV5-1 and J usage is TRBJ2-5; 9 bases are shared with TRBD2. CDR3 region: CASSISGSGETQYF. The CDR3 coding sequence is TGCGCCAGCAGCATTAGCGGGAGCGGAGAGACCCAGTACTTC. The full variable domain, rest sourced from reference TRBV5-1 and TRBJ2-5, is KAGVTQTPRYLIKTRGQQVTLSCSPISGHRSVSWYQQTPGQGLQFLFEYFSETQRNKGNFPGRFSGRQFSNSRSEMNVSTLELGDSALYLCASSISGSGETQYFGPGTRLLVL.